This T cell receptor (beta chain) was observed in a study of CXCR3-negative and CXCR3-positive naive CD8 T cells (dated by TCRdb to between 2018 and 2021). With respect to the entire study: In total, roughly 150 million TRB reads were obtained, or roughly 1.5 +/- 0.3 million reads per library. The diversity and physicochemical repertoire analyses included under 12 donors pooled from two independent experiments. TRBV-TRBJ cluster analysis included naive subsets from several donors and memory cells from 3 donors.

Each CD8+ T cell subset was flow-sorted in triplicate, and some 300,000 cells per subset were placed directly into RLT lysis buffer. To keep memory contaminants out, a stringent definition of naive CD8+ T cells was applied: CD45RO-CCR7+CD27+CD95-. Peripheral blood mononuclear cells were isolated from buffy coats using standard density gradient centrifugation. A FACSAria III was used to flow-sort naive CD8+ T cells into CXCR3-negative and CXCR3-positive populations. Total RNA was extracted from sorted cells using an RNeasy Mini Kit. Summary of the overall study and its limitations: Because CXCR3 expression was partially decreased after cryopreservation, freshly isolated PBMCs were used for most assays. Repertoire diversity was comparably high in both naive subsets but much lower in memory CD8+ T cells. TRB CDR3s from CXCR3-positive naive cells showed higher hydrophobicity (lower Kidera factor 4), lower energy, and higher strength and volume indices than CXCR3-negative naive cells. Similar TRBV-TRBJ usage was shown by naive CXCR3-negative and CXCR3-positive cells from the same donor, whereas distinct patterns were shown by memory cells. Surface CD5, linked to self-reactivity in mice, was comparable between naive subsets; TCR interaction strength was therefore also inferred from TRB CDR3 physicochemical properties.

Data came from a NextSeq 550. The Human TCR Profiling Kit (MiLaboratory) was used to prepare UMI-labeled 5' RACE TRB cDNA libraries. cDNA synthesis used the entire amount of extracted RNA, and PCR amplification then used the entire amount of cDNA produced. Libraries were prepared in parallel using an identical number of PCR cycles. From the authors' description of their analysis: MIGEC and MiXCR extracted about 50,000 +/- 10,000 unique UMI-labeled TRB cDNA molecules per library, requiring at least two reads per UMI. On average, approximately 40,000 +/- 10,000 functional in-frame TRB CDR3 nucleotide clonotypes lacking stop codons were found per library. After each sample was downsampled to 5000 UMI-labeled TRB molecules, VDJtools was used to calculate diversity metrics such as normalized Shannon-Wiener and Chao1. Clonotype-size-weighted physicochemical properties of the central five CDR3 residues (interaction energy, strength, volume and Kidera factor 4) were computed in VDJtools. Following reprocessing of the reads by TCRdb, the data hold one row per CDR3 protein sequence and no DNA is available. The V and J calls were not made by the authors but by TCRdb's processing. The sample's own table lists 45,000 to 65,000 distinct CDR3 sequences. Together, the top ten hold approximately 1.5% of the sample.

On this clonotype itself: This receptor's antigen is unknown.

Source material: naive CXCR3- CD8+ T cells from blood. In the paper's terms, the cell subset or site label means: CD45RO-CCR7+CD27+CD95- naive CD8+ T cells lacking CXCR3 (TNR3-). The clonotype was recovered from a human donor in good health. Some clones in this sample may be carry-over from other donors' samples.

The CDR3 here reads CASSLEWGPAYEQYF. Recombination joined TRBV7-6 with TRBJ2-7; TCRdb outputs TRBD1, but without DNA this stays unchecked. Inclusive of the bounding cysteine and phenylalanine, the CDR3 is 15 residues long. No DNA sequence is on record. The germline V gene specifies SGHVS as CDR1 and FNYEAQ as CDR2.